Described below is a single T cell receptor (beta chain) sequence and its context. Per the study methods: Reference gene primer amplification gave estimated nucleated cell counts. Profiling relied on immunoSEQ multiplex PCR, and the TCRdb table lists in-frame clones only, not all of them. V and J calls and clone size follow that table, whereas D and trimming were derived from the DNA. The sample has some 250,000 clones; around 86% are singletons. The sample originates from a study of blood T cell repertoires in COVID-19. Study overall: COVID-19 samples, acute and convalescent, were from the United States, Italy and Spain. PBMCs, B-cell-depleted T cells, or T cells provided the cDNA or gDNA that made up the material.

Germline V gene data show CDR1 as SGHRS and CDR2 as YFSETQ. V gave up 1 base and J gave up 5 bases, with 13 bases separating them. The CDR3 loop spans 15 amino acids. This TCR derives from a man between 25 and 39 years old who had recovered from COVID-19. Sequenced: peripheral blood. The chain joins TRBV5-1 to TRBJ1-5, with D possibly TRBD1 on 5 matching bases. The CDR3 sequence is CASSLRSGGDQPQHF. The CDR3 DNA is TGCGCCAGCAGCTTGCGGTCCGGGGGAGATCAGCCCCAGCATTTT.